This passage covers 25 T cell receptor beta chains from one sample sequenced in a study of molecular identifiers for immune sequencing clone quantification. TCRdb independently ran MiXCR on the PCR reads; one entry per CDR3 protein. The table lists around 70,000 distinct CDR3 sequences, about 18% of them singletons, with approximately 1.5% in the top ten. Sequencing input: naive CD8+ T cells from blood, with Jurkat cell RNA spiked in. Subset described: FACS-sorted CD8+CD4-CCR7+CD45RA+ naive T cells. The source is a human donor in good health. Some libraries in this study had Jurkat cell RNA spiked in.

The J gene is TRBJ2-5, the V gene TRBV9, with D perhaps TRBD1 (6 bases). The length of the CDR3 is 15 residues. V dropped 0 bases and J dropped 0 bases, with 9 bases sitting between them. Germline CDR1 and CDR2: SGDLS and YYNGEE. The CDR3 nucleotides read TGTGCCAGCAGCGTAGCTACAGGGTACCAAGAGACCCAGTACTTC. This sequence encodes CASSVATGYQETQYF.

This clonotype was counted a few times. CDR3 DNA sequence: TGTGCCAGCAGAAAGGGGACAGGGGACTGTGAGCAGTTCTTC. Translating it yields CASRKGTGDCEQFF. V usage is TRBV21-1 and J usage is TRBJ2-1; TRBD1, as called in the table, went unchecked against the DNA. TRBV21-1 is labeled a pseudogene. The CDR3 length is 14 residues.

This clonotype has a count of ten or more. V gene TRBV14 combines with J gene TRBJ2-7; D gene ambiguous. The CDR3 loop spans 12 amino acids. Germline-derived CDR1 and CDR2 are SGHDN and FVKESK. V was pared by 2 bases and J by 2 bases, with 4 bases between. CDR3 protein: CASSQTAYEQYF. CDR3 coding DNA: TGTGCCAGCAGCCAAACGGCCTACGAGCAGTACTTC. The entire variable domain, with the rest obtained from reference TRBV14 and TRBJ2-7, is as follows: EAGVTQFPSHSVIEKGQTVTLRCDPISGHDNLYWYRRVMGKEIKFLLHFVKESKQDESGMPNNRFLAERTGGTYSTLKVQPAELEDSGVYFCASSQTAYEQYFGPGTRLTVT.

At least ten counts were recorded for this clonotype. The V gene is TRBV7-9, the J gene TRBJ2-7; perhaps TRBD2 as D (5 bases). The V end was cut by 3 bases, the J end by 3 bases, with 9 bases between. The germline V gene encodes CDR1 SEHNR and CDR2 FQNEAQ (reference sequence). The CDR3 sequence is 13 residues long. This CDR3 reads CASSLVGDYEQYF. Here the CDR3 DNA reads TGTGCCAGCAGCTTGGTCGGGGACTACGAGCAGTACTTC.

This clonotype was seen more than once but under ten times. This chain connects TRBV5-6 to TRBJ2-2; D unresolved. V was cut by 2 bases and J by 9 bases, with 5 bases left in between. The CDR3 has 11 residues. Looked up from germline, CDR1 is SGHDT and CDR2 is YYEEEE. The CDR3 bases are TGTGCCAGCAGCTTAAGTTGGGAGCTGTTTTTT. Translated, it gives CASSLSWELFF.

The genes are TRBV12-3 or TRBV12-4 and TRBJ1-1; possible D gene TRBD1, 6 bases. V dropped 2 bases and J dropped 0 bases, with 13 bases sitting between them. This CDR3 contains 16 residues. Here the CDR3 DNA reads TGTGCCAGCAGTTTACCTCCGGGACATATGAACACTGAAGCTTTCTTT. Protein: CASSLPPGHMNTEAFF.

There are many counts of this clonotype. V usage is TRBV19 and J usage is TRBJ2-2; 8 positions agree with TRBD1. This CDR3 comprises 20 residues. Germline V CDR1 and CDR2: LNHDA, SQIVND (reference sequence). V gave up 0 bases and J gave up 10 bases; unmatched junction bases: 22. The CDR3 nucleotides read TGTGCCAGTAGTATAGATCACCGGGTCAGGGGGCCTAACCAGCCCAAGGAGCTGTTTTTT. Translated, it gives CASSIDHRVRGPNQPKELFF.

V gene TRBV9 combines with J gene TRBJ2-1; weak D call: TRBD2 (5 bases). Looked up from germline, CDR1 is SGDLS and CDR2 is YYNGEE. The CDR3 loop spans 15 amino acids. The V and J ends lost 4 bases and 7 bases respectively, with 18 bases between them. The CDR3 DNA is TGTGCCAGCAGCCCAAGTCATAGCGTCGTGAATGAGCAGTTCTTC. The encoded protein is CASSPSHSVVNEQFF.

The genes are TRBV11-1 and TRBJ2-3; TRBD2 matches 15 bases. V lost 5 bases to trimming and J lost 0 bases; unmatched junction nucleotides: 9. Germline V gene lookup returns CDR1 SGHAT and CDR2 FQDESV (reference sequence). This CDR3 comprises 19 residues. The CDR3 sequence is CASSPRTSGRAFSTDTQYF. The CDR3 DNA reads TGTGCCAGCAGCCCGCGGACTAGCGGGAGGGCCTTTAGCACAGATACGCAGTATTTT. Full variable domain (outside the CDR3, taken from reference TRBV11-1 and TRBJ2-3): EAEVAQSPRYKITEKSQAVAFWCDPISGHATLYWYRQILGQGPELLVQFQDESVVDDSQLPKDRFSAERLKGVDSTLKIQPAELGDSAMYLCASSPRTSGRAFSTDTQYFGPGTRLTVL.

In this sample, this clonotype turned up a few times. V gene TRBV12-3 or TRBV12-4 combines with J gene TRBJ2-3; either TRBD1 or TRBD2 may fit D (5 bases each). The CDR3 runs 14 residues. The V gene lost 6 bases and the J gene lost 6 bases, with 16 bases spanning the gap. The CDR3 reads CASRPGPGLDTQYF. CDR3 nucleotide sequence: TGTGCCAGCAGACCGGGGCCCGGGTTGGATACGCAGTATTTT.

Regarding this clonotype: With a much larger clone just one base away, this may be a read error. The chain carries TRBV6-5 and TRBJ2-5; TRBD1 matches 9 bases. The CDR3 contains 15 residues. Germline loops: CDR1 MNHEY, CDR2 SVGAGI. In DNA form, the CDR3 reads TGTGTCAGCAGTTATGTGGGCGGGACAGGGGAGACCCAGTACTTC. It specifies CVSSYVGGTGETQYF.

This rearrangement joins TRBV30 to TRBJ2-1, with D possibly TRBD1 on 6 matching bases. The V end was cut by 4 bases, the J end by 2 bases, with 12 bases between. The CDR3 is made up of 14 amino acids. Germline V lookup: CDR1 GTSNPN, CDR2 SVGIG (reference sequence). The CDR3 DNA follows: TGTGCCTGGATTCCAGGGGACCCCTACAATGAGCAGTTCTTC. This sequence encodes CAWIPGDPYNEQFF.

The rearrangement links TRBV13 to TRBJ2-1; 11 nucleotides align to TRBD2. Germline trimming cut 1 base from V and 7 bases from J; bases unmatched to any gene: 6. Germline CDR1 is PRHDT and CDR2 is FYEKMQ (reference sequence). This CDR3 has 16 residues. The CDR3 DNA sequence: TGTGCCAGCAGCTTAGTAGGGCTAGCGGGAGGAAATGAGCAGTTCTTC. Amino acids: CASSLVGLAGGNEQFF. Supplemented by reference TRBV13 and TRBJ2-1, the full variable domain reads AAGVIQSPRHLIKEKRETATLKCYPIPRHDTVYWYQQGPGQDPQFLISFYEKMQSDKGSIPDRFSAQQFSDYHSELNMSSLELGDSALYFCASSLVGLAGGNEQFFGPGTRLTVL.

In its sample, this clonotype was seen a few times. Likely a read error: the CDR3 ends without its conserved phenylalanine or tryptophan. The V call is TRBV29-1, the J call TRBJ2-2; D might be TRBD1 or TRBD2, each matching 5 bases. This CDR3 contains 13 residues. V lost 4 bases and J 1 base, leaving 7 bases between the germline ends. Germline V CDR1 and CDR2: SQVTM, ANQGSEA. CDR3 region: CSVGDENTGELFL. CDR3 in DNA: TGCAGCGTTGGGGACGAGAACACCGGGGAGCTGTTTCTT.

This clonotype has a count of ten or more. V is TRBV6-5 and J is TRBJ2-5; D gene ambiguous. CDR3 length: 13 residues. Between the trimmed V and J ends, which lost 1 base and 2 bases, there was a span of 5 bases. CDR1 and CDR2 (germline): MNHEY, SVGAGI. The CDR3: CASSYYGQETQYF. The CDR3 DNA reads TGTGCCAGCAGTTACTACGGGCAAGAGACCCAGTACTTC.

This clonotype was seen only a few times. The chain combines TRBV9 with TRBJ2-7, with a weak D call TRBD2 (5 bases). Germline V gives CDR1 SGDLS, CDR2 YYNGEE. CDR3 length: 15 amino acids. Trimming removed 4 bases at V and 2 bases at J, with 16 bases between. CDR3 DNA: TGTGCCAGCAGCCCCGAGGGTTTCCCCACCTACGAGCAGTACTTC. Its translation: CASSPEGFPTYEQYF.

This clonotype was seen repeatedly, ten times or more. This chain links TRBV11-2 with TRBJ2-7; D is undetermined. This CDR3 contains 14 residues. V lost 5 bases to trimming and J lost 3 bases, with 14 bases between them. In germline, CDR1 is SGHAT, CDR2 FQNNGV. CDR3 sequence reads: CASSPLGVGYEQYF. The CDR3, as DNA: TGTGCCAGCAGCCCCCTCGGTGTAGGCTACGAGCAGTACTTC.

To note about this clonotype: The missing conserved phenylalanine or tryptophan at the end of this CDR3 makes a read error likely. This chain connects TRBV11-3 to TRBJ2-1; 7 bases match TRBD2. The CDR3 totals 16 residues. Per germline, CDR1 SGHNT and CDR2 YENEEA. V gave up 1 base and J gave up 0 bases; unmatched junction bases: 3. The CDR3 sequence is CASSLGLAVSYNEQFL. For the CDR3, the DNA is TGTGCCAGCAGCTTAGGACTAGCAGTCTCCTACAATGAGCAGTTCCTC.

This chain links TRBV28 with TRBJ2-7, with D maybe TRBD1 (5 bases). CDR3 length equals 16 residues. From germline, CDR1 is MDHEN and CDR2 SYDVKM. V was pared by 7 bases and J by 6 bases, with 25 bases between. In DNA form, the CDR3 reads TGTGCCAGCACTTCATCCGACAGCGCCGTTTTTAGCGAGCAGTACTTC. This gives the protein CASTSSDSAVFSEQYF.

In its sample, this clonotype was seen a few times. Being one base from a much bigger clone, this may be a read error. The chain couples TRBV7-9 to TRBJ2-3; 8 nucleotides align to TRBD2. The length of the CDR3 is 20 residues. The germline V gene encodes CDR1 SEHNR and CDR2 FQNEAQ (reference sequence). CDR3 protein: CASSPTSLAGGQTDTDTQCF. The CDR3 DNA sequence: TGTGCCAGCAGCCCCACCTCTTTGGCGGGAGGCCAAACAGACACAGATACGCAGTGTTTT.

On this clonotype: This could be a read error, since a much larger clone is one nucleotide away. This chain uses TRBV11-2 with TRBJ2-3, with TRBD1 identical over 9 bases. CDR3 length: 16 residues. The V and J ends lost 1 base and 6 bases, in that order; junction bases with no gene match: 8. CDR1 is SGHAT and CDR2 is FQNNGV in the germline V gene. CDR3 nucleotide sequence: TGTGCCAGCAGCTTAGCGGGGACAGGGAAGCGGGATACGCAGTATTTT. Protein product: CASSLAGTGKRDTQYF.

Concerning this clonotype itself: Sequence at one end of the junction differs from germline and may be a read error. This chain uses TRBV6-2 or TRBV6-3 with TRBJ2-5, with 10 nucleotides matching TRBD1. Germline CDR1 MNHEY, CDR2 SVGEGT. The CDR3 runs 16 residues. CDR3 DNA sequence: TGTGCCAGCAGTTACTCGAGGGACAGGGGAGGACAGACCCTGTACTTC. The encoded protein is CASSYSRDRGGQTLYF.

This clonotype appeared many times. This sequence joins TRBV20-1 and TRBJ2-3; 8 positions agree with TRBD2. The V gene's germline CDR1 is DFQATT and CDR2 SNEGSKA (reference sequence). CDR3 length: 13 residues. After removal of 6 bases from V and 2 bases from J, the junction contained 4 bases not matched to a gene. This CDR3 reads CSAQREFTDTQYF. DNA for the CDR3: TGCAGTGCCCAGCGGGAGTTCACAGATACGCAGTATTTT.

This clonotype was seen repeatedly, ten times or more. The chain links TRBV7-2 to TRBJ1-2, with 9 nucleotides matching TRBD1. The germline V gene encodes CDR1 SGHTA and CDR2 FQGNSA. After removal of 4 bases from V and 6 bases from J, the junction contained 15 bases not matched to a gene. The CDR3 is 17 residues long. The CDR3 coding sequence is TGTGCCAGCAGCTCTTCGTGGGGGGCGGACAGGGGCGATGGCTACACCTTC. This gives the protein CASSSSWGADRGDGYTF.

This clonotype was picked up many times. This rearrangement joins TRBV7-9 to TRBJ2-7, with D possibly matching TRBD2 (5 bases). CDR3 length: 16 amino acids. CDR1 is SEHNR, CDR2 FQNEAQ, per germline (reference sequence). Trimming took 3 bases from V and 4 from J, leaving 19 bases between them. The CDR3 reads CASSFLEGGDRYEQYF. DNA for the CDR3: TGTGCCAGCAGCTTTCTTGAAGGAGGCGATCGGTACGAGCAGTACTTC. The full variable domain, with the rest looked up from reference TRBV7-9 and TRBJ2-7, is DTGVSQNPRHKITKRGQNVTFRCDPISEHNRLYWYRQTLGQGPEFLTYFQNEAQLEKSRLLSDRFSAERPKGSFSTLEIQRTEQGDSAMYLCASSFLEGGDRYEQYFGPGTRLTVT.